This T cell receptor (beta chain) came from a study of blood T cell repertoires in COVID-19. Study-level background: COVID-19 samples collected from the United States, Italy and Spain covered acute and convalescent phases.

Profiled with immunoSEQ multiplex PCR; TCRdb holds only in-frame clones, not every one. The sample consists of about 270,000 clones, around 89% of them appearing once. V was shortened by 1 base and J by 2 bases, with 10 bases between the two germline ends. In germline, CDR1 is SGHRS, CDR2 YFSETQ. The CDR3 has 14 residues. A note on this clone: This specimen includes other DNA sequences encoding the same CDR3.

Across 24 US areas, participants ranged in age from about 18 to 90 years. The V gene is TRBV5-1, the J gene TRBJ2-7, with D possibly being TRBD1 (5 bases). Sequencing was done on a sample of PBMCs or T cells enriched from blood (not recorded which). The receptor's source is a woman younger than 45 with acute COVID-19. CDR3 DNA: TGCGCCAGCAGCTTGTCAGGGCAGACCTACGAGCAGTACTTC. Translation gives CASSLSGQTYEQYF. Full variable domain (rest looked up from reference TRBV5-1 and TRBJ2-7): KAGVTQTPRYLIKTRGQQVTLSCSPISGHRSVSWYQQTPGQGLQFLFEYFSETQRNKGNFPGRFSGRQFSNSRSEMNVSTLELGDSALYLCASSLSGQTYEQYFGPGTRLTVT.